The clone carrying this T cell receptor (beta chain) was seen repeatedly, ten times or more. Its antigen is not known. TCR beta CDR3 regions were amplified from RNA. With the HTBI primer set, the TCR CDR3 went through a first round of RT-PCR. TCRdb independently ran MiXCR on the multiplex PCR reads; one entry per CDR3 protein. The sample lists a few hundred thousand distinct CDR3 sequences, around 15% occurring once. This entry belongs to a study of T cells in Graves' hyperthyroidism and ophthalmopathy. Study results and caveats: Peripheral blood also featured most of the thyroid clonotypes expanded above 0.001.

This clonotype originated in a woman younger than 30 with Graves' hyperthyroidism. Sample: blood.

The CDR3: CASRDGQGGQPQHF. The DNA for the CDR3 is TGTGCCAGCAGGGACGGACAGGGTGGTCAGCCCCAGCATTTT. The rearrangement uses TRBV28 and TRBJ1-5, with TRBD1 identical over 8 bases. Germline CDR1 is MDHEN and CDR2 is SYDVKM. The junction had 7 bases not matched to a gene; V was cut back by 6 bases and J by 6 bases. The CDR3 has 14 residues. The full variable domain, rest sourced from reference TRBV28 and TRBJ1-5, is DVKVTQSSRYLVKRTGEKVFLECVQDMDHENMFWYRQDPGLGLRLIYFSYDVKMKEKGDIPEGYSVSREKKERFSLILESASTNQTSMYLCASRDGQGGQPQHFGDGTRLSIL.